Below are 19 T cell receptor beta chains sequenced from a single sample in a study of blood T cell repertoires in COVID-19. TCRdb's copy holds only in-frame clones and misses some; the assay was immunoSEQ multiplex PCR. The table records around 360,000 clones, around 87% of them present only once. Source material: peripheral blood. Receptors originate from a woman between 25 and 40 years old with COVID-19, enrolled during active disease.

J is TRBJ2-5 and V is TRBV30, with 10 bases matching TRBD1. V was clipped by 5 bases and J by 2 bases; unmatched bases: 11. This CDR3 region has 16 residues. Germline loops: CDR1 GTSNPN, CDR2 SVGIG (reference sequence). The chain's CDR3 is CAWGDRGGFGQETQYF. In DNA form, the CDR3 reads TGTGCCTGGGGGGACAGGGGAGGGTTTGGGCAAGAGACCCAGTACTTC.

The rearrangement joins TRBV15 to TRBJ1-3; 7 bases fit TRBD1. This CDR3 region has 16 residues. V lost 5 bases and J lost 2; bases outside the gene matches: 9. CDR1 is LNHNV, CDR2 YYDKDF, per germline (reference sequence). CDR3 nucleotides: TGTGCCACCAGCCCCCGACAGGGCTTGGCTGGAAACACCATATATTTT. Its protein is CATSPRQGLAGNTIYF.

The chain recombines TRBV5-1 with TRBJ2-5, with 8 positions matching TRBD1. In germline, CDR1 is SGHRS, CDR2 YFSETQ. This CDR3 spans 16 amino acids. J was trimmed by 7 bases and V by 3 bases; bases with no gene match: 14. The CDR3 is CASSWTGQESFGTQYF. The CDR3 region has the DNA TGCGCCAGCAGCTGGACGGGACAGGAGAGTTTTGGGACCCAGTACTTC.

The chain joins TRBV6-5 to TRBJ1-2; 7 nucleotides line up with TRBD1. This CDR3 is 13 amino acids long. Looked up from germline, CDR1 is MNHEY and CDR2 is SVGAGI. Trimming at V came to 0 bases and at J to 6 bases, leaving 1 base not matched to a gene. The CDR3 DNA reads TGTGCCAGCAGTTACTCGACAGGGAATGGCTACACCTTC. This codes for CASSYSTGNGYTF.

For this clone: Distinct nucleotide sequences in the sample also encode this CDR3. This rearrangement joins TRBV6-2 or TRBV6-3 to TRBJ1-1, with TRBD1 identical over 8 bases. CDR3 size: 13 residues. Germline V lookup: CDR1 MNHEY, CDR2 SVGEGT. V trimming: 2 bases; J trimming: 10 bases; junction bases outside the gene matches: 6. The CDR3, as DNA: TGTGCCAGCAGTTACCCGGACAGGGCCGGAGCTTTCTTT. Translation: CASSYPDRAGAFF.

This sequence joins TRBV5-5 and TRBJ2-3; TRBD2 is a possible D gene (6 bases). This CDR3 is built from 14 residues. Trimming removed 4 bases at V and 4 bases at J, with 13 bases between. Germline values: CDR1 SGHKS, CDR2 YYEKEE (reference sequence). The CDR3 spells CASSQEWGADTQYF. CDR3 nucleotides: TGTGCCAGCAGCCAAGAATGGGGGGCAGATACGCAGTATTTT.

This chain links TRBV6-5 with TRBJ2-1; the match to TRBD2 covers 12 bases. The CDR3 extends over 14 amino acids. Trimming removed 8 bases from V and 4 bases from J; junction bases left unmatched: 3. The germline gives CDR1 MNHEY, CDR2 SVGAGI. DNA for the CDR3: TGTGCCAGCGGTCTAGCGGGGGGGTACAATGAGCAGTTCTTC. Translated: CASGLAGGYNEQFF.

This clone was seen a single time. The rearrangement joins TRBV11-2 to TRBJ1-3; D is undetermined. Germline loops: CDR1 SGHAT, CDR2 FQNNGV. V was trimmed by 3 bases and J by 9 bases, leaving 15 bases between them. This CDR3 contains 14 residues. This chain's CDR3 is CASSFDITSSTIYF. DNA for the CDR3: TGTGCCAGCAGCTTTGACATCACTTCCAGCACCATATATTTT.

This clone occurred once. The chain employs TRBV24-1 and TRBJ2-7; 8 bases fit TRBD1. The junction had 8 bases not matched to a gene; V was cut back by 3 bases and J by 2 bases. Germline V gene lookup returns CDR1 KGHDR and CDR2 SFDVKD. This CDR3 region has 16 residues. CDR3 DNA sequence: TGTGCCACCAGTGATCCAACCGGGACAGGAGCCTACGAGCAGTACTTC. This encodes CATSDPTGTGAYEQYF.

This rearrangement joins TRBV2 to TRBJ2-5, with TRBD1 as a possible D gene (6 bases). V lost 8 bases, J lost 2 bases, and 12 bases lay in between. This CDR3 has 13 amino acids. Germline V gene lookup returns CDR1 SNHLY and CDR2 FYNNEI. DNA for the CDR3: TGTGCCAGCGAGGGGGTTAATCAAGAGACCCAGTACTTC. As protein: CASEGVNQETQYF. The whole variable domain, filled in from reference TRBV2 and TRBJ2-5, reads EPEVTQTPSHQVTQMGQEVILRCVPISNHLYFYWYRQILGQKVEFLVSFYNNEISEKSEIFDDQFSVERPDGSNFTLKIRSTKLEDSAMYFCASEGVNQETQYFGPGTRLLVL.

The genes are TRBV29-1 and TRBJ2-1; 12 bases fit TRBD2. CDR3 length: 14 amino acids. Losses at the gene ends were 6 bases for V and 3 bases for J; bases not matched to a gene: 3. Germline V gives CDR1 SQVTM, CDR2 ANQGSEA. CDR3 region: CSVRTSGIYNEQFF. The DNA of the CDR3 is TGCAGCGTCAGGACTAGCGGGATCTACAATGAGCAGTTCTTC.

The chain carries TRBV9 and TRBJ2-1, with D hard to call. This CDR3 spans 15 amino acids. V was shortened by 4 bases and J by 0 bases, with 11 bases between the two germline ends. CDR1 and CDR2 (germline): SGDLS, YYNGEE. The CDR3 protein is CASSSPHNSYNEQFF. CDR3 nucleotide sequence: TGTGCCAGCAGCTCCCCCCACAACTCCTACAATGAGCAGTTCTTC.

The CDR3 is CASSQVAGTLAGEQFF. DNA for the CDR3: TGCGCCAGCAGCCAAGTCGCAGGGACCCTAGCGGGCGAGCAGTTCTTC. The chain combines TRBV4-1 with TRBJ2-1; TRBD2 aligns across 8 bases. Losses at the gene ends were 1 base for V and 10 bases for J; bases not matched to a gene: 12. Germline V lookup: CDR1 MGHRA, CDR2 YSYEKL. The length of the CDR3 is 16 residues.

The J gene is TRBJ2-1, the V gene TRBV15; 12 positions match TRBD2. Germline lookup yields CDR1 LNHNV and CDR2 YYDKDF (reference sequence). The CDR3 has 18 amino acids. V was pared by 3 bases and J by 1 base, with 7 bases of the junction left unmatched. CDR3 loop: CATSSLTSGRPSYNEQFF. DNA for the CDR3: TGTGCCACCAGCAGCCTAACTAGCGGGAGGCCGTCCTACAATGAGCAGTTCTTC. The full variable domain, with the rest looked up from reference TRBV15 and TRBJ2-1, is DAMVIQNPRYQVTQFGKPVTLSCSQTLNHNVMYWYQQKSSQAPKLLFHYYDKDFNNEADTPDNFQSRRPNTSFCFLDIRSPGLGDTAMYLCATSSLTSGRPSYNEQFFGPGTRLTVL.

V gene TRBV2 combines with J gene TRBJ2-7; TRBD2 is a possible D gene (6 bases). The CDR3 has 13 residues. Trimming removed 7 bases at V and 4 bases at J, with 14 bases between. From germline, CDR1 is SNHLY and CDR2 FYNNEI. The CDR3 DNA is TGTGCCAGCACCACGGGGGTCTGGTACGAGCAGTACTTC. Amino acid sequence: CASTTGVWYEQYF.

V and J are TRBV7-6 and TRBJ2-2; D may be TRBD2 (6 bases). V lost 3 bases and J 7 bases, leaving 18 bases between the germline ends. This CDR3 contains 16 residues. Germline assignment: CDR1 SGHVS and CDR2 FNYEAQ. CDR3 region: CASSFKAGRPIGELFF. The CDR3 DNA reads TGTGCCAGCAGCTTTAAGGCGGGAAGGCCTATCGGGGAGCTGTTTTTT.

The chain employs TRBV4-1 and TRBJ2-4, with TRBD2 matching over 7 bases. Per germline, CDR1 MGHRA and CDR2 YSYEKL. The CDR3 runs to 13 residues. J lost 12 bases, V lost 8 bases, and 13 bases had no gene match. The CDR3 DNA sequence: TGCGCCAGCGGTCTGGGCGGCCTAGCGGATCAGTACTTC. It yields the protein CASGLGGLADQYF.

The rearrangement links TRBV12-3 or TRBV12-4 to TRBJ1-5; no firm D call. V lost 7 bases, J lost 0 bases, and 7 bases lay in between. This CDR3 contains 13 residues. The CDR3 region has the DNA TGTGCCAGCAAGGAGGGTAGCAATCAGCCCCAGCATTTT. It is translated as CASKEGSNQPQHF.

The V and J genes are TRBV7-3 and TRBJ2-7; TRBD2 aligns across 9 bases. The germline V gene encodes CDR1 SGHTA and CDR2 FQGTGA. This CDR3 has 15 residues. J lost 5 bases, V lost 4 bases, and 9 bases had no gene match. CDR3 loop: CASSSTSGRVNEQYF. The CDR3 DNA follows: TGTGCCAGCAGCTCGACTAGCGGAAGGGTCAACGAGCAGTACTTC.